This record covers a single TCR beta chain. The antigen is undetermined. This specimen belongs to a study of siplizumab effects on memory and regulatory T cells. Study results and limitations: Naive T cells seemed more diverse than memory cells and seemed major alloresponse contributors. Unstimulated subsets contained matches for only a minor fraction of alloreactive clones.

Assay used: immunoSEQ multiplex PCR; TCRdb lists only in-frame clones, some missing. Here the sample spans about 64,000 clones, around 96% being singletons. This CDR3 has 11 amino acids. With 7 bases removed from V and 7 bases from J, the gap between germline ends came to 13 bases. Looked up from germline, CDR1 is SQVTM and CDR2 is ANQGSEA. The rearrangement links TRBV29-1 to TRBJ1-1; D remains ambiguous. The receptor comes from a human donor in good health. Sequencing was carried out using naive CD8+ T cells sorted from blood. The CDR3 DNA sequence: TGCAGCGGTGATCGGGAGGGTGAAGCTTTCTTT. As protein: CSGDREGEAFF. Full variable domain (outside the CDR3, taken from reference TRBV29-1 and TRBJ1-1): SAVISQKPSRDICQRGTSLTIQCQVDSQVTMMFWYRQQPGQSLTLIATANQGSEATYESGFVIDKFPISRPNLTFSTLTVSNMSPEDSSIYLCSGDREGEAFFGQGTRLTVV.